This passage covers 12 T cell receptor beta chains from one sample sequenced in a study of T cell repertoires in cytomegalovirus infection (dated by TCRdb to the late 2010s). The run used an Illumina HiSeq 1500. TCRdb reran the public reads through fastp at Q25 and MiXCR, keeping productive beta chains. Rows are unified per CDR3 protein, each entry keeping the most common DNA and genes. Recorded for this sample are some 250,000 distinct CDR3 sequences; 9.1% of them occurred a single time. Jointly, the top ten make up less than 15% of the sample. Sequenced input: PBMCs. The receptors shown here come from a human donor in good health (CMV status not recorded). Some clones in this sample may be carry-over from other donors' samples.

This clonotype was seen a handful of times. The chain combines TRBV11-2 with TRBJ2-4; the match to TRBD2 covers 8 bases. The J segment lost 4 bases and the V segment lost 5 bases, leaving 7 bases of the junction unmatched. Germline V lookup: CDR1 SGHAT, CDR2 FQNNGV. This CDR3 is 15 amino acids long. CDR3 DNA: TGTGCCAGCAGCCGTACTAGCGGCGGGAAAAACATTCAGTACTTC. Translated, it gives CASSRTSGGKNIQYF.

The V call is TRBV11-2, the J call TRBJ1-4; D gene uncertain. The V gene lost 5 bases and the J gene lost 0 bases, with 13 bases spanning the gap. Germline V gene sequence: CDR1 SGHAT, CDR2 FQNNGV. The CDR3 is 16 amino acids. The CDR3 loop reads CASSPDPGATNEKLFF. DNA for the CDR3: TGTGCCAGCAGCCCCGACCCCGGGGCAACTAATGAAAAACTGTTTTTT. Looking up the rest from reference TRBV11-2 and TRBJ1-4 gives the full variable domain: EAGVAQSPRYKIIEKRQSVAFWCNPISGHATLYWYQQILGQGPKLLIQFQNNGVVDDSQLPKDRFSAERLKGVDSTLKIQPAKLEDSAVYLCASSPDPGATNEKLFFGSGTQLSVL.

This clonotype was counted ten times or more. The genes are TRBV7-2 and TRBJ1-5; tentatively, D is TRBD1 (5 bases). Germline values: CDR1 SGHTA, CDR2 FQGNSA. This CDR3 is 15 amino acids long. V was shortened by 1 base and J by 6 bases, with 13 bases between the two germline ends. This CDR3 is CASSLDLGPGQPQHF. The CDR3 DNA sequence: TGTGCCAGCAGCTTAGATCTGGGGCCGGGTCAGCCCCAGCATTTT.

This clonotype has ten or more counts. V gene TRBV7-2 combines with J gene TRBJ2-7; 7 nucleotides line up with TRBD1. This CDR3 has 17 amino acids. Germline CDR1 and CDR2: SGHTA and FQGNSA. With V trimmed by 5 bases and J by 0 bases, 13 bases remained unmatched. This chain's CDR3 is CASSRAGRDRRSYEQYF. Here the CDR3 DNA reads TGTGCCAGCAGCCGCGCGGGCCGGGACAGACGCTCCTACGAGCAGTACTTC.

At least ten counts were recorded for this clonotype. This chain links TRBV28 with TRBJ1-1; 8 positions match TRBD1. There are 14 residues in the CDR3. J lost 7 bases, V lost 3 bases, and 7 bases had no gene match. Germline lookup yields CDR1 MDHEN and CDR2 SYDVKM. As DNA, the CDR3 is TGTGCCAGCAGTTTTGACCAGGGGGCGGGTGAAGCTTTCTTT. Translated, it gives CASSFDQGAGEAFF.

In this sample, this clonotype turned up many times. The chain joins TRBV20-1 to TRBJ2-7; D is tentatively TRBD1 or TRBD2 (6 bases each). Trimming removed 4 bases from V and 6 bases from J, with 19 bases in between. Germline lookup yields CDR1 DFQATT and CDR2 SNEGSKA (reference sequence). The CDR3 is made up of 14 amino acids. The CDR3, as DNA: TGCAGTGCTAAGCCCACACCTGGGGGGCTCGAGCAGTACTTC. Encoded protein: CSAKPTPGGLEQYF.

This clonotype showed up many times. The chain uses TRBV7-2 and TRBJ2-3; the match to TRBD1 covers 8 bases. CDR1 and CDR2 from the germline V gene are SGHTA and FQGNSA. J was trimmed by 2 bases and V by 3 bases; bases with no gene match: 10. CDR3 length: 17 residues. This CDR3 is CASSLGTGQRYTDTQYF. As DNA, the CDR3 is TGTGCCAGCAGCTTGGGGACAGGACAACGTTACACAGATACGCAGTATTTT.

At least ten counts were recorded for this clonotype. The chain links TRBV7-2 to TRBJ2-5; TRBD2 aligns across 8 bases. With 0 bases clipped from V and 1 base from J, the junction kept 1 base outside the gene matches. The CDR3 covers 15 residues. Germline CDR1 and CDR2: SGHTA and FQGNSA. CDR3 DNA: TGTGCCAGCAGCTTAGCCGGGACTAGCCAAGAGACCCAGTACTTC. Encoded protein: CASSLAGTSQETQYF.

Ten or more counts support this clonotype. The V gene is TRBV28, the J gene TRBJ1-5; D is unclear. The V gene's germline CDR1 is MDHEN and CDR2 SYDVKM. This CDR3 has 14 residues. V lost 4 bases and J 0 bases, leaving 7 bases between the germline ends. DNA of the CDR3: TGTGCCAGCAGTTCAACATATAGCAATCAGCCCCAGCATTTT. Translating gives CASSSTYSNQPQHF.

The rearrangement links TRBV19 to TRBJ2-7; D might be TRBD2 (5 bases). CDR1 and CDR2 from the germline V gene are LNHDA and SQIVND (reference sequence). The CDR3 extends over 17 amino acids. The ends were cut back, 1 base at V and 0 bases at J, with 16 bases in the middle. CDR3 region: CASSIGAGESTSYEQYF. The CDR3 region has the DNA TGTGCCAGTAGTATAGGCGCCGGGGAGTCTACCTCCTACGAGCAGTACTTC.

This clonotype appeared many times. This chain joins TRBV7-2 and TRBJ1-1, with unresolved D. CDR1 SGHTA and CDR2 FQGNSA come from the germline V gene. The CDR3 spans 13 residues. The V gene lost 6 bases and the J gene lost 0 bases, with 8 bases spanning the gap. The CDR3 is CASRSVMNTEAFF. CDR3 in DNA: TGTGCCAGCAGATCCGTCATGAACACTGAAGCTTTCTTT.

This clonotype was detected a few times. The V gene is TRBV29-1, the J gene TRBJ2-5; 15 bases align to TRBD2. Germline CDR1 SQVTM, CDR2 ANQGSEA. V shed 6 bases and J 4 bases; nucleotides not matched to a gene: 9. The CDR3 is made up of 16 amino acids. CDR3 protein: CSVGEGLAGGPETQYF. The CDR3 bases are TGCAGCGTAGGGGAGGGACTAGCGGGAGGTCCAGAGACCCAGTACTTC.